Listed here are 3 T cell receptor beta chains from one sample, sequenced in a study of blood T cell repertoires in COVID-19 (dated by TCRdb to the early 2020s). Library construction relied on the immunoSEQ multiplex PCR assay. This immuneACCESS table, as held by TCRdb, lists in-frame sequences with V and J called but not all clones. Of the missing ones, under half trace to an unresolved V gene in checked studies; the others have no known cause. The sample table records just under 50,000 clones; 84% of these occur just once. The ten largest make up less than 10% of the sample. Sequenced input: peripheral blood. Receptors originate from a human donor in a cohort sampled during active COVID-19.

CDR3 amino acids: CASSPKDPRGNEQFF. The CDR3 DNA reads as TGTGCCAGCAGCCCAAAGGACCCTCGGGGCAATGAGCAGTTCTTC. The rearrangement links TRBV7-2 to TRBJ2-1, with D perhaps matching TRBD2 (5 bases). The CDR3 sequence is 15 residues long. Germline CDR1 and CDR2: SGHTA and FQGNSA. V lost 5 bases to trimming and J lost 6 bases, with 17 bases between them.

The rearrangement links TRBV24-1 to TRBJ2-3; D not resolved. Germline V gives CDR1 KGHDR, CDR2 SFDVKD. The V and J ends lost 2 bases and 2 bases respectively, with 4 bases between them. The length of the CDR3 is 13 residues. DNA for the CDR3: TGTGCCACCAGTGATTCCTACACAGATACGCAGTATTTT. The encoded protein is CATSDSYTDTQYF.

This chain links TRBV6-5 with TRBJ1-5; the D gene is possibly TRBD1 (5 bases). The V and J ends lost 5 bases and 2 bases respectively, with 7 bases between them. The CDR3 runs to 13 residues. Germline lookup yields CDR1 MNHEY and CDR2 SVGAGI. DNA for the CDR3: TGTGCCAGCAGTAAGACAGGCAATCAGCCCCAGCATTTT. Translated: CASSKTGNQPQHF.